A selection of T cell receptor beta chains follows, all from one sample in a study of T cell clonotyping in hematopoietic cell transplantation. Method: immunoSEQ multiplex PCR; TCRdb's copy keeps in-frame clones and lacks some. The table shows over 7,000 clones, with 81% occurring only once. The sample was peripheral blood mononuclear cells, taken 180 days after allogeneic stem cell transplant. The receptor source for this set is a female patient aged 50 to 65 who had an allogeneic stem cell transplant from an unrelated donor, so the T cells may come from the graft donor. Some clones in this sample may be carry-over from other donors' samples. CDR3s include the opening cysteine and the closing phenylalanine or tryptophan. Fields, in order: J gene, clone size, D gene, V gene, CDR3 DNA, CDR3 protein. The D gene is left open where the match is weak. Some rows mark clone size as missing; the rest say once, few, many or name a class of expanded clone.

J gene: TRBJ1-1
clone size: .
D gene: .
V gene: TRBV4-1
CDR3 DNA: TGCGCCAGCAGCGACGGACGGGGGGGAACTGAAGCTTTCTTT
CDR3 protein: CASSDGRGGTEAFF

J gene: TRBJ2-7
clone size: .
D gene: TRBD1
V gene: TRBV2
CDR3 DNA: TGTGCCAGCAGTGAGGTGGGACAGGGGGCCTCCTACGAGCAGTACTTC
CDR3 protein: CASSEVGQGASYEQYF

J gene: TRBJ1-2
clone size: .
D gene: .
V gene: TRBV4-1
CDR3 DNA: TGCGCCAGCAGCCTGGATAGGGAAGGGTATGGCTACACCTTC
CDR3 protein: CASSLDREGYGYTF

J gene: TRBJ1-3
clone size: few
D gene: .
V gene: TRBV2
CDR3 DNA: TGTGCCAGCTCCTCAGGGCTCGGAAACACCATATATTTT
CDR3 protein: CASSSGLGNTIYF

J gene: TRBJ2-7
clone size: .
D gene: .
V gene: TRBV4-1
CDR3 DNA: TGCGCCAGCAGCCTGGGGAAAGTATACGAGCAGTACTTC
CDR3 protein: CASSLGKVYEQYF

J gene: TRBJ2-3
clone size: once
D gene: TRBD2
V gene: TRBV29-1
CDR3 DNA: TGCAGCGTTGGGTCTAGCGGGAGGTCAGATACGCAGTATTTT
CDR3 protein: CSVGSSGRSDTQYF

J gene: TRBJ2-2
clone size: .
D gene: TRBD2
V gene: TRBV30
CDR3 DNA: TGTGCCTGGAGTGGGTGGCGGGGGGGCCCCGGGGAGCTGTTTTTT
CDR3 protein: CAWSGWRGGPGELFF

J gene: TRBJ2-1
clone size: .
D gene: TRBD1
V gene: TRBV7-9
CDR3 DNA: TGTGCCAGCAGCGGAGTGCAGGGGGCGTACAATGAGCAGTTCTTC
CDR3 protein: CASSGVQGAYNEQFF

J gene: TRBJ1-5
clone size: .
D gene: .
V gene: TRBV30
CDR3 DNA: TGTGCCTGGAGTGCGGACAGATCCTGGGGGGGCAATCAGCCCCAGCATTTT
CDR3 protein: CAWSADRSWGGNQPQHF

J gene: TRBJ1-3
clone size: few
D gene: .
V gene: TRBV9
CDR3 DNA: TGTGCCAGCAGCAGTTCGGGGTCCGGGGGAAACACCATATATTTT
CDR3 protein: CASSSSGSGGNTIYF

J gene: TRBJ2-7
clone size: .
D gene: TRBD2
V gene: TRBV7-2
CDR3 DNA: TGTGCCAGCAGCTTGAGGACTAGCGGGGGGCACAGGAGCTCCTACGAGCAGTACTTC
CDR3 protein: CASSLRTSGGHRSSYEQYF

J gene: TRBJ2-7
clone size: .
D gene: .
V gene: TRBV11-2
CDR3 DNA: TGTGCCAGCAGGTCCCCCGGGACGCCAACCTACGAGCAGTACTTC
CDR3 protein: CASRSPGTPTYEQYF

J gene: TRBJ2-2
clone size: .
D gene: .
V gene: TRBV14
CDR3 DNA: TGTGCCAGCAGCTACTCGACACCGGCCACCGGGGAGCTGTTTTTT
CDR3 protein: CASSYSTPATGELFF

J gene: TRBJ2-3
clone size: once
D gene: .
V gene: TRBV19
CDR3 DNA: TGTGCCAGTAGTATTCGTGGCGGAGTCACAGATACGCAGTATTTT
CDR3 protein: CASSIRGGVTDTQYF

J gene: TRBJ2-5
clone size: few
D gene: .
V gene: TRBV14
CDR3 DNA: TGTGCCAGCAGTCCTCGGGGGTTGGAAGAGACCCAGTACTTC
CDR3 protein: CASSPRGLEETQYF

J gene: TRBJ2-5
clone size: .
D gene: TRBD1
V gene: TRBV11-3
CDR3 DNA: TGTGCCAGCAGCGCTGGACAGGGCGAGTACCAAGAGACCCAGTACTTC
CDR3 protein: CASSAGQGEYQETQYF

J gene: TRBJ1-5
clone size: .
D gene: .
V gene: TRBV7-9
CDR3 DNA: TGTGCCAGCAGCTTCCAGGGGAATCAGCCCCAGCATTTT
CDR3 protein: CASSFQGNQPQHF

J gene: TRBJ1-2
clone size: .
D gene: .
V gene: TRBV29-1
CDR3 DNA: TGCAGCGTTCTCGTCGTGCGGGGCTACACCTTC
CDR3 protein: CSVLVVRGYTF

J gene: TRBJ2-7
clone size: .
D gene: TRBD1
V gene: TRBV4-3
CDR3 DNA: TGCGCCAGCAGCCAAGACATAAACAGGGGGTCCTACGAGCAGTACTTC
CDR3 protein: CASSQDINRGSYEQYF

J gene: TRBJ2-1
clone size: .
D gene: .
V gene: TRBV5-7
CDR3 DNA: TGTGCCAGCAACCCCTGGGGAGAGCGAGATGAGCAGTTCTTC
CDR3 protein: CASNPWGERDEQFF

J gene: TRBJ1-2
clone size: .
D gene: .
V gene: TRBV6-5
CDR3 DNA: TGTGCCAGCAGTAACCCAAACTATGGCTACACCTTC
CDR3 protein: CASSNPNYGYTF

J gene: TRBJ1-5
clone size: .
D gene: .
V gene: TRBV11-2
CDR3 DNA: TGTGCCAGCAGCATGGGGGATCAGCCCCAGCATTTT
CDR3 protein: CASSMGDQPQHF

J gene: TRBJ2-2
clone size: .
D gene: .
V gene: TRBV11-2
CDR3 DNA: TGTGCCAGCAGCTTAGATTATAGGAACTCGAACACCGGGGAGCTGTTTTTT
CDR3 protein: CASSLDYRNSNTGELFF

J gene: TRBJ1-5
clone size: .
D gene: .
V gene: TRBV2
CDR3 DNA: TGTGCCAGCAGTGAACCGCGTGAGCCCCAGCATTTT
CDR3 protein: CASSEPREPQHF

J gene: TRBJ2-5
clone size: .
D gene: .
V gene: TRBV6-1
CDR3 DNA: TGTGCCAGCAGTGGGGCCGAGTCCGAGACCCAGTACTTC
CDR3 protein: CASSGAESETQYF

J gene: TRBJ2-1
clone size: .
D gene: TRBD2
V gene: TRBV13
CDR3 DNA: TGTGCCAGCATACGGACTAGCGGGCGAAGCAGGGCCTACAATGAGCAGTTCTTC
CDR3 protein: CASIRTSGRSRAYNEQFF

J gene: TRBJ1-1
clone size: .
D gene: .
V gene: TRBV23-1
CDR3 DNA: TGCGCCAGCAGTCAAGCATACGGGATCACCGGCGGCACTGAAGCTTTCTTT
CDR3 protein: CASSQAYGITGGTEAFF

J gene: TRBJ1-6
clone size: .
D gene: TRBD1
V gene: TRBV28
CDR3 DNA: TGTGCCAGCAGGGAACCGGGACAGGGAAAAAATAATTCACCCCTCCACTTT
CDR3 protein: CASREPGQGKNNSPLHF

J gene: TRBJ2-7
clone size: .
D gene: TRBD1
V gene: TRBV5-8
CDR3 DNA: TGTGCCAGCAGCTCATCGACAGGGAACTTCGAGCAGTACTTC
CDR3 protein: CASSSSTGNFEQYF

J gene: TRBJ1-1
clone size: .
D gene: .
V gene: TRBV19
CDR3 DNA: TGTGCCAGTACGGGCCAGGGGAACACTGAAGCTTTCTTT
CDR3 protein: CASTGQGNTEAFF

J gene: TRBJ2-1
clone size: .
D gene: TRBD1
V gene: TRBV6-5
CDR3 DNA: TGTGCCAGCAGAACACAGGGGGCCTCCTACAATGAGCAGTTCTTC
CDR3 protein: CASRTQGASYNEQFF

J gene: TRBJ1-1
clone size: .
D gene: .
V gene: TRBV15
CDR3 DNA: TGTGCCACCAGCAGAGTGCCAGGGCTAAGGAACACTGAAGCTTTCTTT
CDR3 protein: CATSRVPGLRNTEAFF

J gene: TRBJ1-2
clone size: .
D gene: .
V gene: TRBV5-6
CDR3 DNA: TGTGCCAGCAGCACCGGGACGACCCACTATGGCTACACCTTC
CDR3 protein: CASSTGTTHYGYTF

J gene: TRBJ1-1
clone size: .
D gene: TRBD1
V gene: TRBV5-1
CDR3 DNA: TGCGCCAGCAGCTTGGTCAAAACAGGGGGTAATTTGGGTGAAGCTTTCTTT
CDR3 protein: CASSLVKTGGNLGEAFF

J gene: TRBJ2-3
clone size: .
D gene: TRBD2
V gene: TRBV30
CDR3 DNA: TGTGCCTGGAGTGTTCAAAAATGGTGGGCTAGCGGGAGAAAGGCCACCACCACAGATACGCAGTATTTT
CDR3 protein: CAWSVQKWWASGRKATTTDTQYF

J gene: TRBJ1-4
clone size: .
D gene: TRBD1
V gene: TRBV6-1
CDR3 DNA: TGTGCCAGCGGAGGCGGGACAGGGTCGGTCAAACTGTTTTTT
CDR3 protein: CASGGGTGSVKLFF

J gene: TRBJ2-5
clone size: .
D gene: TRBD2
V gene: TRBV7-7
CDR3 DNA: TGTGCCAGCAGCACGGCCGCGGGAGGGATGGAGACCCAGTACTTC
CDR3 protein: CASSTAAGGMETQYF

J gene: TRBJ2-5
clone size: .
D gene: .
V gene: TRBV11-1
CDR3 DNA: TGTGCCAGCAGCTTACGTCCCCGCGGGGAGACCCAGTACTTC
CDR3 protein: CASSLRPRGETQYF

J gene: TRBJ2-7
clone size: .
D gene: .
V gene: TRBV28
CDR3 DNA: TGTGCCAGCAGTTTCCGGGGGTCGTCCTACGAGCAGTACTTC
CDR3 protein: CASSFRGSSYEQYF

J gene: TRBJ1-3
clone size: .
D gene: TRBD1
V gene: TRBV30
CDR3 DNA: TGTGCCTGGAGTGAGGACAGGGAAGCTCGAAACACCATATATTTT
CDR3 protein: CAWSEDREARNTIYF

J gene: TRBJ2-7
clone size: once
D gene: .
V gene: TRBV13
CDR3 DNA: TGTGCCAGCAGCCCAGAGACAGGTTCCTACGAGCAGTACTTC
CDR3 protein: CASSPETGSYEQYF

J gene: TRBJ2-1
clone size: once
D gene: TRBD1
V gene: TRBV6-1
CDR3 DNA: TGTGCCAGCAGTTCAATTACAGGGGGCTTCAATGAGCAGTTCTTC
CDR3 protein: CASSSITGGFNEQFF

J gene: TRBJ2-1
clone size: .
D gene: .
V gene: TRBV2
CDR3 DNA: TGTGCCAGCAGTGAAGCAGGGTCCGATGAGCAGTTCTTC
CDR3 protein: CASSEAGSDEQFF

J gene: TRBJ1-5
clone size: .
D gene: .
V gene: TRBV6-5
CDR3 DNA: TGTGCCAGTGCCCGACAGCTAACCAATCAGCCCCAGCATTTT
CDR3 protein: CASARQLTNQPQHF

J gene: TRBJ2-1
clone size: .
D gene: TRBD2
V gene: TRBV7-2
CDR3 DNA: TGTGCCAGCAGCTTAAGCCGGGGGGGCGTGGATGAGCAGTTCTTC
CDR3 protein: CASSLSRGGVDEQFF

J gene: TRBJ1-2
clone size: .
D gene: .
V gene: TRBV5-1
CDR3 DNA: TGCGCCAGCAGTGGCGGGCCAGAAAACTATGGCTACACCTTC
CDR3 protein: CASSGGPENYGYTF

J gene: TRBJ2-7
clone size: .
D gene: .
V gene: TRBV6-5
CDR3 DNA: TGTGCCAGTCCCGGGACTCCCGGCGAGCAGTACTTC
CDR3 protein: CASPGTPGEQYF

J gene: TRBJ1-2
clone size: .
D gene: .
V gene: TRBV11-2
CDR3 DNA: TGTGCCAGCAGCTTAGGCAGGGTTAATGGTGGCTACACCTTC
CDR3 protein: CASSLGRVNGGYTF

J gene: TRBJ1-6
clone size: .
D gene: .
V gene: TRBV2
CDR3 DNA: TGTGCCAGCAGTGTATCCTATAATTCACCCCTCCACTTT
CDR3 protein: CASSVSYNSPLHF

J gene: TRBJ1-6
clone size: few
D gene: .
V gene: TRBV4-1
CDR3 DNA: TGCGCCAGCAGCCGCCTACCCGCCGAGACCGTTTATTCACCCCTCCACTTT
CDR3 protein: CASSRLPAETVYSPLHF

J gene: TRBJ2-2
clone size: few
D gene: TRBD1
V gene: TRBV30
CDR3 DNA: TGTGCCTGGAGTGGCCGCGACAGGGGGCCCGGGGAGCTGTTTTTT
CDR3 protein: CAWSGRDRGPGELFF

J gene: TRBJ2-7
clone size: .
D gene: .
V gene: TRBV2
CDR3 DNA: TGTGCCAGCAGAATCTACGAGCAGTACTTC
CDR3 protein: CASRIYEQYF

J gene: TRBJ2-7
clone size: .
D gene: .
V gene: TRBV10-3
CDR3 DNA: TGTGCCATCAGGGAAGGGGGCGGGGTACACGAGCAGTACTTC
CDR3 protein: CAIREGGGVHEQYF